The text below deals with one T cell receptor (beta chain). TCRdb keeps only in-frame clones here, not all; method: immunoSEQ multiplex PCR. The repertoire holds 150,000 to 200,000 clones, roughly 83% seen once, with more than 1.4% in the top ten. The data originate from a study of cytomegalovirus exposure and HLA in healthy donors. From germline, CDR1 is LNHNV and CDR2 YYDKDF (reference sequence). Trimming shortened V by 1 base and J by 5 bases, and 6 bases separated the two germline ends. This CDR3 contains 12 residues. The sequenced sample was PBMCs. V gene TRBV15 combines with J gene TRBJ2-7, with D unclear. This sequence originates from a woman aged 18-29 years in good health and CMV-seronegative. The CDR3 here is CATSRVSHEQYF. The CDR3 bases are TGTGCCACCAGCAGAGTCTCTCACGAGCAGTACTTC.